The clone carrying this T cell receptor (beta chain) was counted a few times. This record belongs to a study of blood T cell repertoires in COVID-19. At the level of the study: Samples of COVID-19 (acute and convalescent) were obtained from the United States, Italy and Spain. T cells, B-cell-depleted T cells, or PBMCs supplied cDNA or gDNA.

Measured with immunoSEQ multiplex PCR; TCRdb has only the in-frame clones, and not every one. Counted here are some 120,000 clones, around nine tenths occurring once; the ten biggest clones make up 4.5%. V was shortened by 2 bases and J by 8 bases, with 17 bases between the two germline ends. The CDR3 has 15 residues. Germline CDR1 SGHKS, CDR2 YYEKEE (reference sequence). The chain recombines TRBV5-5 with TRBJ2-1; tentative D call: TRBD2 (5 bases). The TCR was taken from a man in his forties with acute or convalescent COVID-19. Sequenced: peripheral blood. In DNA, the CDR3 is TGTGCCAGCAGCTTAAGGGCAGGTGGAGGTGATGAGCAGTTCTTC. Translated: CASSLRAGGGDEQFF.